This TCR beta chain was profiled in a study of CXCR3-negative and CXCR3-positive naive CD8 T cells. Study overall: Collectively, the libraries yielded 140 million or so TRB reads in total, at about 1.5 +/- 0.3 million per library.

With UMI labels, 5' RACE was used to prepare the TRB cDNA libraries. Reanalyzing the 5' RACE reads, TCRdb keeps one entry per CDR3 protein, without DNA. This repertoire comprises approximately 41,000 distinct CDR3 sequences; its ten largest clones make up more than 14%. Findings and caveats of the study: CXCR3 levels fell partly with cryopreservation; most assays relied on fresh PBMCs. CXCR3-negative and CXCR3-positive naive cells shared comparable TRBV-TRBJ usage, but memory cells did not.

Note on this clonotype: Its antigen is unknown.

Germline CDR1 reads SQVTM; CDR2 reads ANQGSEA. The CDR3 runs to 13 residues. The sample was memory CD8+ T cells from blood. This receptor was obtained from a human donor in good health. Some clones in this sample may be carry-over from other donors' samples. This sequence joins TRBV29-1 and TRBJ2-4; absent DNA, TCRdb's TRBD2 call cannot be checked. CDR3 residues: CSVDFGGGNIQYF.